These 7 T cell receptor beta chains originate from one sample sequenced in a study of blood T cell repertoires in COVID-19. The method was immunoSEQ multiplex PCR; TCRdb's version includes in-frame clones alone and lacks a portion of them. Seen here are over 450,000 clones, 80% to 90% observed once, and the top ten hold 0.8% to 0.9%. Specimen: peripheral blood. All receptors come from a young man with COVID-19, enrolled during active disease.

This clone appeared a single time. The CDR3 DNA sequence: TGTGCCAGCAGTGACCCCGGGACACCACGGCGCTACACCTTC. Translated: CASSDPGTPRRYTF. The chain has TRBV6-4 and TRBJ1-2; possibly TRBD1 for D (6 bases). V shed 2 bases and J shed 9 bases, with 16 bases lying between them. CDR1 and CDR2 from the germline V gene are MRHNA and SNTAGT. The CDR3 extends over 14 amino acids.

The V call is TRBV28, the J call TRBJ2-1, with 11 nucleotides matching TRBD2. J gave up 0 bases and V 3 bases, and 7 bases lay outside the gene matches. CDR3 length equals 18 residues. Germline CDR1 MDHEN, CDR2 SYDVKM. The CDR3 sequence is CASSFTTSGGSSYNEQFF. In DNA form, the CDR3 reads TGTGCCAGCAGTTTCACCACTAGCGGGGGAAGCTCCTACAATGAGCAGTTCTTC.

The sample holds a few counts of this clone. This sample includes further DNA sequences coding for the same CDR3. The V call is TRBV15, the J call TRBJ1-1; D gene ambiguous. Germline loops: CDR1 LNHNV, CDR2 YYDKDF (reference sequence). V was cut by 5 bases and J by 0 bases, with 7 bases left in between. The CDR3 runs 13 residues. The CDR3 DNA is TGTGCCACCAGCCGTACGGTGAACACTGAAGCTTTCTTT. This codes for CATSRTVNTEAFF.

The chain has TRBV12-3 or TRBV12-4 and TRBJ1-2; D uncertain. This CDR3 has 13 amino acids. Trimming shortened V by 3 bases and J by 4 bases, and 9 bases separated the two germline ends. This CDR3 is CASSLGLAYGYTF. In DNA, the CDR3 is TGTGCCAGCAGTTTGGGCCTGGCCTATGGCTACACCTTC.

The chain uses TRBV7-2 and TRBJ2-7, with D possibly TRBD2 on 7 matching bases. CDR3 length: 16 amino acids. V was cut by 5 bases and J by 4 bases, with 21 bases left in between. The germline gives CDR1 SGHTA, CDR2 FQGNSA. This CDR3 reads CASSPALAGAKYEQYF. Here the CDR3 DNA reads TGTGCCAGCAGCCCCGCCCTTGCGGGGGCGAAGTACGAGCAGTACTTC.

The V call is TRBV27, the J call TRBJ2-2, with TRBD2 matching 9 bases. This CDR3 contains 16 residues. Germline CDR1 reads MNHEY; CDR2 reads SMNVEV (reference sequence). With 4 bases clipped from V and 2 bases from J, the junction kept 5 bases outside the gene matches. The CDR3 DNA reads TGTGCCAGCAGTTACAAGCGGGGGGTTAACACCGGGGAGCTGTTTTTT. Translated: CASSYKRGVNTGELFF.

CDR3 sequence (DNA): TGTGCCAGCAGCCTAAATCTTGGGGGGAGTCTAGCCAAAAACATTCAGTACTTC. As protein: CASSLNLGGSLAKNIQYF. The chain links TRBV5-4 to TRBJ2-4; D is perhaps TRBD2 (6 bases). The CDR3 has 18 residues. V lost 4 bases and J lost 0, with 20 bases in between. Germline V gives CDR1 SGHNT, CDR2 YYREEE (reference sequence).